This TCR beta chain emerged from a study of blood T cell repertoires in COVID-19. In the study overall: Samples of COVID-19 (acute and convalescent) were obtained from the United States, Italy and Spain.

Self-reported history from a screening survey and questionnaire set each donor's cohort. Germline CDR1 and CDR2: MGHRA and YSYEKL. CDR3 length: 16 residues. V was clipped by 0 bases and J by 0 bases, with 11 bases between them. Measured with immunoSEQ multiplex PCR; TCRdb has only the in-frame clones, and not every one. The sample includes a few hundred thousand clones, approximately 84% of them seen just once. The TCR was taken from a woman between 25 and 40 years old who had recovered from COVID-19. The sample comprised PBMCs or T cells enriched from blood (not recorded which). This sequence joins TRBV4-1 and TRBJ1-1, with D maybe TRBD1 (5 bases). In DNA form, the CDR3 reads TGCGCCAGCAGCCAAGATCCTGGGGCCATGAACACTGAAGCTTTCTTT. Its protein is CASSQDPGAMNTEAFF.